The sample holds many counts of the clone carrying this TCR beta chain. Its target is not known. A single record per CDR3 protein comes from TCRdb applying MiXCR to the reads. The data contain about 100,000 distinct CDR3 sequences, 20% to 25% of them singletons. The sample is drawn from a study of T cell repertoires in cytomegalovirus infection. Turning to the study itself: Public signatures in TCR beta pointed to CMV infection and matching HLA type.

The CDR3 is 14 residues long. Germline lookup yields CDR1 MNHNY and CDR2 SVGAGI (reference sequence). V trimming: 5 bases; J trimming: 5 bases; junction bases outside the gene matches: 6. Broader study findings: CMV-specific HLA-C-restricted TCR beta clonotypes dominated the ex vivo response.

The sequenced sample consisted of CD8+ T cells from PBMCs. This chain joins TRBV6-6 and TRBJ1-5; 7 nucleotides match TRBD1. The source of this sequence is a human donor in good health (CMV status not recorded). Some clones in this sample may be carry-over from other donors' samples. CDR3 nucleotides: TGTGCCAGCAGTCCCGACAGGGATTATCAGCCCCAGCATTTT. Translated: CASSPDRDYQPQHF.